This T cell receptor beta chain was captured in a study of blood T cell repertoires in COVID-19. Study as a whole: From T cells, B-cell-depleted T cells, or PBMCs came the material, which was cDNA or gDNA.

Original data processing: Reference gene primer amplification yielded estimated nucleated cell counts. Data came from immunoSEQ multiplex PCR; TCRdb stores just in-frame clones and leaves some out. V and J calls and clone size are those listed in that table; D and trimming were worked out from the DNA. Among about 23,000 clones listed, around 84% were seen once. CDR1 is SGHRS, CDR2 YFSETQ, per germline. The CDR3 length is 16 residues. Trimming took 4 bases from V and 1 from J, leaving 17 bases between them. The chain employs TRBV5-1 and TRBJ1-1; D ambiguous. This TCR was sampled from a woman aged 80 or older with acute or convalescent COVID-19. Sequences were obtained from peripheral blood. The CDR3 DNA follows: TGCGCCAGCAGCCTCACCCTGGGAGCCGAGAACACTGAAGCTTTCTTT. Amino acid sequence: CASSLTLGAENTEAFF. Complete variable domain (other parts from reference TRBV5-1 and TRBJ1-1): KAGVTQTPRYLIKTRGQQVTLSCSPISGHRSVSWYQQTPGQGLQFLFEYFSETQRNKGNFPGRFSGRQFSNSRSEMNVSTLELGDSALYLCASSLTLGAENTEAFFGQGTRLTVV.